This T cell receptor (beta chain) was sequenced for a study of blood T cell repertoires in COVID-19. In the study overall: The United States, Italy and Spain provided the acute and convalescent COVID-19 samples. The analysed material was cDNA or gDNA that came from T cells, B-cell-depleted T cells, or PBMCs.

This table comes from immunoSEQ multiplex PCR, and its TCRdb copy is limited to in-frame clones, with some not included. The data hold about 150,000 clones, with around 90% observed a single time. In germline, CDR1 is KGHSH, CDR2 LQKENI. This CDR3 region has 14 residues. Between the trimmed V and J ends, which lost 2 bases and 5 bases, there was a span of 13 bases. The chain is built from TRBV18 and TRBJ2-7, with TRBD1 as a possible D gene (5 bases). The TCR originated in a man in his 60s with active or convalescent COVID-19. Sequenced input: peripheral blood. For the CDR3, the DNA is TGTGCCAGCTCACCAGAAAACAGGAACCACGAGCAGTACTTC. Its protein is CASSPENRNHEQYF.